The next 14 T cell receptor beta chains were all read from a single sample in a study of shared clonotypes between healthy human individuals. TCRdb's copy holds only in-frame clones and misses some; the assay was immunoSEQ multiplex PCR. Among around 2,000,000 clones listed, approximately 95% were seen once. Sample: naive CD4+ T cells sorted from blood. Described subset: CD45RA+ positively selected. These receptors were obtained from a man aged 18-30 years in good health.

The chain joins TRBV30 to TRBJ1-5, with D maybe TRBD1 (6 bases). Germline CDR1 GTSNPN, CDR2 SVGIG (reference sequence). The V and J ends lost 1 base and 6 bases respectively, with 10 bases between them. The CDR3 runs 13 residues. The CDR3 here is CAWSEGGAQPQHF. The CDR3 nucleotides read TGTGCCTGGAGTGAAGGGGGGGCTCAGCCCCAGCATTTT.

V is TRBV27 and J is TRBJ1-1, with D perhaps TRBD1 (6 bases). V was pared by 6 bases and J by 8 bases, with 16 bases between. CDR3 length: 13 residues. CDR1 MNHEY and CDR2 SMNVEV come from the germline V gene (reference sequence). CDR3 DNA: TGTGCCAGCAGCCCGGACAGACGGAGGGAAGCTTTCTTT. Encoded protein: CASSPDRRREAFF.

The chain carries TRBV28 and TRBJ1-2; D ambiguous. Germline loops: CDR1 MDHEN, CDR2 SYDVKM. This CDR3 spans 15 amino acids. The V end was cut by 1 base, the J end by 4 bases, with 13 bases between. CDR3 protein: CASSLSAGAVYGYTF. CDR3 sequence (DNA): TGTGCCAGCAGTTTATCTGCAGGCGCCGTCTATGGCTACACCTTC.

V is TRBV5-4 and J is TRBJ1-3; D is possibly TRBD1 (5 bases). The CDR3 spans 16 residues. V was cut by 2 bases and J by 0 bases, with 12 bases left in between. Germline V lookup: CDR1 SGHNT, CDR2 YYREEE (reference sequence). CDR3 in amino acids: CASSFGTGYSGNTIYF. The CDR3 DNA is TGTGCCAGCAGCTTCGGGACGGGATACTCTGGAAACACCATATATTTT.

The chain carries TRBV18 and TRBJ1-3; D perhaps matches TRBD1 (5 bases). This CDR3 comprises 11 residues. V was trimmed by 3 bases and J by 8 bases, leaving 5 bases between them. CDR1 is KGHSH and CDR2 is LQKENI in the germline V gene. CDR3 sequence reads: CASSPGHTIYF. In DNA, the CDR3 is TGTGCCAGCTCACCGGGACACACCATATATTTT.

This clone has only one observation. The chain links TRBV6-5 to TRBJ1-1; 7 bases align to TRBD1. J was trimmed by 4 bases and V by 7 bases; bases with no gene match: 9. The germline CDR1 and CDR2 sequences are MNHEY and SVGAGI. The CDR3 runs to 14 residues. The CDR3 sequence is CASKRSGGATEAFF. In nucleotides, the CDR3 is TGTGCCAGCAAACGGTCAGGGGGAGCCACTGAAGCTTTCTTT.

The chain recombines TRBV6-5 with TRBJ2-7; D is perhaps TRBD1 or TRBD2 (5 bases each). This CDR3 is built from 15 residues. The V end lost 6 bases, the J end lost 0 bases, and 15 bases lay between the germline ends. Germline V gene sequence: CDR1 MNHEY, CDR2 SVGAGI. CDR3 DNA sequence: TGTGCCAGCAGCCCGTGGGACCCGGGCTCCTACGAGCAGTACTTC. Its translation: CASSPWDPGSYEQYF.

V and J are TRBV6-1 and TRBJ2-3; D is unclear. In germline, CDR1 is MNHNS, CDR2 SASEGT. V was pared by 2 bases and J by 4 bases, with 7 bases between. The CDR3 is 13 residues long. CDR3 DNA sequence: TGTGCCAGCAGTGAACCGGGCGCAGATACGCAGTATTTT. Protein: CASSEPGADTQYF.

Comment on this clone: The identical CDR3 is also encoded by other nucleotide sequences in the sample. The chain uses TRBV7-9 and TRBJ1-5; D remains unclear. Germline V gene lookup returns CDR1 SEHNR and CDR2 FQNEAQ (reference sequence). The V and J ends lost 1 base and 2 bases respectively, with 12 bases between them. The CDR3 extends over 16 amino acids. The CDR3 DNA reads TGTGCCAGCAGCTTAGGAAGCGGGCTTGGCAATCAGCCCCAGCATTTT. Residues: CASSLGSGLGNQPQHF.

Worth noting for this clone: The likely explanation is a read error, given a far larger clone one base away. The chain couples TRBV30 to TRBJ1-1; a possible D gene is TRBD1 (6 bases). This CDR3 spans 11 amino acids. Germline loops: CDR1 GTSNPN, CDR2 SVGIG (reference sequence). The CDR3 DNA reads TGTGCCAGGGGGAGGGACACTGAAGTTTTCTTT. Translation gives CARGRDTEVFF.

This clone was detected once. This chain uses TRBV30 with TRBJ2-7; TRBD2 matches at 8 bases. Germline lookup yields CDR1 GTSNPN and CDR2 SVGIG (reference sequence). V dropped 4 bases and J dropped 2; count of bases not matched to a gene: 7. This CDR3 spans 14 amino acids. The CDR3 region is CAWKMAGGTYEQYF. CDR3 nucleotides: TGTGCCTGGAAGATGGCGGGAGGAACCTACGAGCAGTACTTC.

V is TRBV11-2 and J is TRBJ2-1; D is perhaps TRBD2 (6 bases). Trimming removed 1 base at V and 4 bases at J, with 14 bases between. The CDR3 contains 16 residues. Germline CDR1 SGHAT, CDR2 FQNNGV. DNA of the CDR3: TGTGCCAGCAGCTTAGTAGGTGCTGCGGGGTACAATGAGCAGTTCTTC. Translated: CASSLVGAAGYNEQFF.

A word on this clone: The same CDR3 arises from other DNA sequences in this sample as well. This chain links TRBV2 with TRBJ1-6; TRBD1 is a possible D gene (6 bases). Trimming removed 6 bases at V and 6 bases at J, with 12 bases between. The germline CDR1 and CDR2 sequences are SNHLY and FYNNEI. The CDR3 consists of 14 residues. Here the CDR3 reads CASSEQGVNSPLHF. The CDR3 nucleotides read TGTGCCAGCAGCGAACAGGGAGTTAATTCACCCCTCCACTTT.

This rearrangement joins TRBV5-1 to TRBJ2-2, with TRBD1 as a possible D gene (5 bases). CDR1 SGHRS and CDR2 YFSETQ come from the germline V gene. The CDR3 contains 14 residues. Trimming removed 4 bases from V and 6 bases from J, with 13 bases in between. CDR3 DNA sequence: TGCGCCAGCAGCGTGGACAAATTCCCCGGGGAGCTGTTTTTT. As protein: CASSVDKFPGELFF.